This T cell receptor beta chain was sequenced in a study of blood T cell repertoires in COVID-19. There are a few counts of this clone. Authors' processing steps: Reference gene primer amplification yielded estimated nucleated cell counts. Produced via immunoSEQ multiplex PCR; TCRdb's table is partial and in-frame only. The V and J calls and the clone size are those of that table, but D and trimming were determined from the DNA. In the table there are roughly 240,000 clones, around 89% of which are singletons. Cohorts were based on clinical histories the participants reported. J was trimmed by 8 bases and V by 5 bases; bases with no gene match: 4. The CDR3 loop spans 12 amino acids. CDR1 LNHDA and CDR2 SQIVND come from the germline V gene (reference sequence).

Material: PBMCs or T cells enriched from blood (not recorded which). The V call is TRBV19, the J call TRBJ1-1, with 8 bases fitting TRBD1. This receptor was taken from a man between 45 and 60 years old who had been exposed to COVID-19. CDR3 DNA: TGTGCCAGTAGTGTAAACAGGGGGGAAGCTTTCTTT. This encodes CASSVNRGEAFF.